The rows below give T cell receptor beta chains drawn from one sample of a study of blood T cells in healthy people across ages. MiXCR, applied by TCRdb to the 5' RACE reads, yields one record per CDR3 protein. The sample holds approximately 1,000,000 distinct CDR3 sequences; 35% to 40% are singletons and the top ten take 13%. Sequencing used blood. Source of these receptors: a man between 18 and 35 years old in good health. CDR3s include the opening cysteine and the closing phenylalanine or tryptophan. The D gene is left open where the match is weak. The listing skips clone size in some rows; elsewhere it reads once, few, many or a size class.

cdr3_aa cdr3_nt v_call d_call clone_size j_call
CASFRTGGGNQPQHF TGTGCCAGCTTTAGGACAGGGGGCGGCAATCAGCCCCAGCACTTT TRBV5-6 TRBD1 - TRBJ1-5
CASGGTESNTGELFF TGCGCCAGCGGCGGGACGGAATCGAACACCGGGGAGCTGTTTTTT TRBV5-1 - - TRBJ2-2
CSAADGGNQPQHF TGCAGTGCCGCCGACGGGGGGAATCAGCCCCAGCATTTT TRBV20-1 - - TRBJ1-5
CASSSPVRGGSYNEQFF TGTGCCAGCAGTTCCCCCGTTCGGGGCGGCTCCTACAATGAGCAGTTCTTC TRBV28 - - TRBJ2-1
CASSSWLTGGSTDTQYF TGTGCCAGCAGCTCATGGCTGACGGGGGGAAGCACAGATACGCAGTATTTT TRBV7-2 TRBD2 - TRBJ2-3
CSARGDSMGRSSYNSPLHF TGCAGTGCTAGAGGTGACAGTATGGGGCGAAGCTCCTATAATTCACCCCTCCACTTT TRBV20-1 - few TRBJ1-6
CSARAGAPPYGYTF TGCAGTGCTAGAGCTGGGGCCCCTCCTTATGGCTACACCTTC TRBV20-1 - - TRBJ1-2
CSASRQGLDTQYF TGCAGTGCTAGTCGGCAGGGCTTAGATACGCAGTATTTT TRBV20-1 - few TRBJ2-3
CSADPLGRQGNTEAFF TGCAGTGCCGATCCTTTGGGACGGCAGGGGAACACTGAAGCTTTCTTT TRBV20-1 - - TRBJ1-1
CASSLDGPSTDTQYF TGCGCCAGCAGCTTGGACGGTCCCAGCACAGATACGCAGTATTTT TRBV5-1 - many TRBJ2-3
CASSYTIQGIAFF TGTGCCAGCAGCTACACAATCCAGGGGATAGCTTTCTTT TRBV3-1 - - TRBJ1-1
CASSFRGQGAGNTIYF TGTGCCAGCAGTTTCCGTGGACAGGGGGCTGGAAACACCATATATTTT TRBV27 TRBD1 - TRBJ1-3
CAREGTEAFF TGTGCCAGGGAAGGCACTGAAGCTTTCTTT TRBV27 - once TRBJ1-1
CAGSLSQGRETQFF TGTGCCGGCAGCTTATCACAGGGTCGGGAGACCCAGTTCTTC TRBV7-2 - - TRBJ2-1
CASSVTGVRETQYF TGTGCCAGCAGTGTAACAGGGGTACGGGAGACCCAGTACTTC TRBV12-3/TRBV12-4 TRBD1 - TRBJ2-5
CATRTGRMNTEAFF TGTGCCACCCGGACAGGGCGGATGAACACTGAAGCTTTCTTT TRBV28 TRBD1 few TRBJ1-1
CASSFIGGLTDTQYF TGCGCCAGCAGCTTCATTGGGGGCCTCACAGATACGCAGTATTTT TRBV5-1 - few TRBJ2-3
CASSLGLGRDTQYF TGTGCCAGCAGTTTGGGACTGGGACGAGATACGCAGTATTTT TRBV12-3/TRBV12-4 - many TRBJ2-3
CASRPGQGSAEAFF TGTGCCAGCAGGCCCGGACAGGGGTCCGCTGAAGCTTTCTTT TRBV12-3/TRBV12-4 TRBD1 - TRBJ1-1
CSVVVVDTQYF TGCAGCGTTGTTGTTGTGGATACGCAGTATTTT TRBV29-1 - few TRBJ2-3
CASSSRTSLGETQYF TGTGCCAGCAGCTCCCGGACTAGCCTTGGGGAGACCCAGTACTTC TRBV9 TRBD2 few TRBJ2-5
CASKERLGTDTQYF TGTGCCAGCAAGGAGCGGTTAGGCACAGATACGCAGTATTTT TRBV14 - few TRBJ2-3
CASSVERKGLADKETQYF TGTGCCAGCAGCGTAGAGCGAAAGGGACTAGCGGATAAAGAGACCCAGTACTTC TRBV9 TRBD2 - TRBJ2-5
CAISADRGYGYTF TGTGCCATCAGTGCCGACAGGGGATATGGCTACACCTTC TRBV10-3 TRBD1 many TRBJ1-2
CASSATGTGEGIANEQYF TGTGCCAGCTCAGCGACCGGGACAGGGGAAGGGATCGCGAATGAGCAGTACTTC TRBV18 TRBD1 - TRBJ2-5
CASSLGRGMMETQYF TGTGCCAGCAGTTTAGGTCGGGGGATGATGGAGACCCAGTACTTC TRBV12-3/TRBV12-4 - - TRBJ2-5
CSALPTSGGSTDTQYF TGCAGTGCCCTCCCGACTAGCGGGGGCAGCACAGATACGCAGTATTTT TRBV20-1 TRBD2 many TRBJ2-3
CASSEDRANQPQHF TGTGCCAGCAGTGAGGACAGGGCTAATCAGCCCCAGCATTTT TRBV12-3/TRBV12-4 TRBD1 - TRBJ1-5
CASSVGLPNTEAFF TGTGCCAGCAGCGTAGGACTGCCGAACACTGAAGCTTTCTTT TRBV9 - once TRBJ1-1
CSAREDVRGLNSPLHF TGCAGTGCTAGAGAGGATGTCAGGGGCCTTAATTCACCCCTCCACTTT TRBV20-1 - - TRBJ1-6
CASRTLGGGAVNTQYF TGTGCCAGCAGAACTCTTGGCGGGGGGGCCGTAAATACGCAGTATTTT TRBV27 TRBD2 - TRBJ2-3
CASSQDPAEQYF TGCGCCAGCAGCCAAGATCCAGCCGAGCAGTACTTC TRBV4-3 - once TRBJ2-7
CASSYQGIGGYTF TGTGCCAGCAGTTACCAGGGAATCGGTGGCTACACCTTC TRBV6-2/TRBV6-3 - - TRBJ1-2
CASSQGLDWTGWEKLFF TGCGCCAGCAGCCAAGGACTCGATTGGACAGGGTGGGAAAAACTGTTTTTT TRBV4-3 TRBD1 - TRBJ1-4
CASSPPGTYQPQHF TGTGCCAGCTCACCACCAGGGACTTATCAGCCCCAGCATTTT TRBV18 - - TRBJ1-5
CASREAASTDTQYF TGTGCCAGCAGAGAGGCAGCTAGCACAGATACGCAGTATTTT TRBV6-2/TRBV6-3 - few TRBJ2-3
CASRYGPGAEEQYF TGTGCCAGCAGATATGGGCCAGGGGCCGAGGAGCAGTACTTC TRBV5-5 - - TRBJ2-5
CASSSLRRDYNEQYF TGTGCCAGCAGTTCCTTGAGGAGAGACTACAATGAGCAGTACTTC TRBV12-3/TRBV12-4 - - TRBJ2-7
CSAAPGLAANEQYF TGCAGTGCTGCCCCGGGACTAGCGGCGAATGAGCAGTACTTC TRBV20-1 TRBD2 - TRBJ2-7
CSARTLAASYNEQFF TGCAGTGCTAGGACACTAGCGGCCTCCTACAATGAGCAGTTCTTC TRBV20-1 TRBD2 few TRBJ2-1
CASTRGWGQILNTEAFF TGCGCCAGCACCCGGGGGTGGGGACAGATTTTGAACACTGAAGCTTTCTTT TRBV4-1 TRBD1 few TRBJ1-1